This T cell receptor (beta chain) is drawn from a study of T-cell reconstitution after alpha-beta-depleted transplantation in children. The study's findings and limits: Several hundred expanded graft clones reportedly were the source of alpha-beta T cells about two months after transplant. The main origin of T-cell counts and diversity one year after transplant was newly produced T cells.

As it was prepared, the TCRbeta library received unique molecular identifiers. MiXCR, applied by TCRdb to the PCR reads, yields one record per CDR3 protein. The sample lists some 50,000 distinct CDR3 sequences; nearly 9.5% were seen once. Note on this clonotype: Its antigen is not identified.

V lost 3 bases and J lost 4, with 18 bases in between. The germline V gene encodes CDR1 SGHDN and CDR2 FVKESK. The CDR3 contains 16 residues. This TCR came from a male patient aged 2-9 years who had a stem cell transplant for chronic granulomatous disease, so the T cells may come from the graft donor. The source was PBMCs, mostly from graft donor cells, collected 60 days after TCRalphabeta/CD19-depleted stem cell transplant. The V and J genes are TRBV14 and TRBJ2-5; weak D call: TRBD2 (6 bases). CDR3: CASSQKTRKGLETQYF. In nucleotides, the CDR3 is TGTGCCAGCAGCCAGAAAACCAGAAAGGGACTAGAGACCCAGTACTTC. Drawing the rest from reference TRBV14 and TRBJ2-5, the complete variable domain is EAGVTQFPSHSVIEKGQTVTLRCDPISGHDNLYWYRRVMGKEIKFLLHFVKESKQDESGMPNNRFLAERTGGTYSTLKVQPAELEDSGVYFCASSQKTRKGLETQYFGPGTRLLVL.